Following are 14 T cell receptor beta chains from one sample sequenced in a study of OX40 agonist ivuxolimab in advanced cancers. Produced via immunoSEQ multiplex PCR; TCRdb's table is partial and in-frame only. Here the sample spans more than 20,000 clones, just under 85% being singletons. This specimen was CD4+ or CD8+ T cells sorted from blood, taken in a trial of the OX40 agonist ivuxolimab. The receptors come from an adult with an advanced solid tumor such as melanoma, head and neck, liver or kidney cancer.

The chain employs TRBV7-2 and TRBJ2-7; D is unresolved. V lost 4 bases and J lost 7, with 17 bases in between. The CDR3 contains 14 residues. The germline V gene has CDR1 SGHTA and CDR2 FQGNSA. The CDR3 DNA reads as TGTGCCAGCAGCTCCCCCCTGGGCGCGAGGGAGCAGTACTTC. Its protein is CASSSPLGAREQYF.

V usage is TRBV5-4 and J usage is TRBJ2-3, with 13 bases that match TRBD2. This CDR3 has 17 amino acids. V lost 3 bases to trimming and J lost 1 base; unmatched junction nucleotides: 5. Per germline, CDR1 SGHNT and CDR2 YYREEE (reference sequence). The CDR3 DNA reads as TGTGCCAGCAGCTGGGGGGGACTAGCGGGACGCACAGATACGCAGTATTTT. This codes for CASSWGGLAGRTDTQYF.

The J gene is TRBJ1-5, the V gene TRBV5-8; possibly TRBD1 for D (6 bases). Germline-derived CDR1 and CDR2 are SGHTS and YDEGEE. The CDR3 has 12 amino acids. Trimming removed 5 bases from V and 15 bases from J, with 18 bases in between. CDR3 DNA sequence: TGTGCCAGCAGTACTCCGGGACACGGCAGGCATTTT. Amino acids: CASSTPGHGRHF.

The chain links TRBV19 to TRBJ2-2, with 7 nucleotides matching TRBD1. The CDR3 totals 14 residues. CDR1 and CDR2 from the germline V gene are LNHDA and SQIVND (reference sequence). Unmatched junction bases numbered 3, after V lost 6 bases and J lost 2 bases. For the CDR3, the DNA is TGTGCCAGTAGCTGGACAGGAAACACCGGGGAGCTGTTTTTT. Amino acid sequence: CASSWTGNTGELFF.

In its sample, this clone was seen a few times. The V and J genes are TRBV7-9 and TRBJ1-1; D not resolved. With 3 bases removed from V and 6 bases from J, the gap between germline ends came to 14 bases. CDR1 SEHNR and CDR2 FQNEAQ come from the germline V gene (reference sequence). This CDR3 is built from 14 residues. The CDR3 reads CASSFLSSQPEAFF. DNA of the CDR3: TGTGCCAGCAGCTTTTTATCGTCCCAGCCTGAAGCTTTCTTT.

J is TRBJ1-1 and V is TRBV13, with D tentatively TRBD1 (6 bases). The CDR3 covers 15 residues. Trimming shortened V by 3 bases and J by 1 base, and 12 bases separated the two germline ends. Germline V gene lookup returns CDR1 PRHDT and CDR2 FYEKMQ (reference sequence). The CDR3, as DNA: TGTGCCAGCAGCTTTCCTACAGGGACGAACACTGAAGCTTTCTTT. As protein: CASSFPTGTNTEAFF.

This clone is labeled as medium-sized (0.01 to 0.1%). The chain links TRBV4-1 to TRBJ1-2, with a tentative D call TRBD1 (6 bases). V lost 0 bases and J lost 4, with 12 bases in between. The CDR3 runs to 15 residues. Per the germline V gene, CDR1 is MGHRA and CDR2 is YSYEKL. Here the CDR3 reads CASSQDGGGGYGYTF. The CDR3 DNA reads as TGCGCCAGCAGCCAAGACGGGGGAGGGGGCTATGGCTACACCTTC.

The rearrangement joins TRBV11-3 to TRBJ2-7; D is unresolved. Trimming stripped 5 bases from V and 4 bases from J, with 12 bases between. The V gene's germline CDR1 is SGHNT and CDR2 YENEEA. This CDR3 comprises 13 residues. This chain's CDR3 is CASSHPLSYEQYF. The CDR3 nucleotides read TGTGCCAGCAGCCACCCACTGAGTTACGAGCAGTACTTC.

This chain links TRBV6-6 with TRBJ2-4; D gene uncertain. This CDR3 region has 14 residues. With 4 bases removed from V and 1 base from J, the gap between germline ends came to 8 bases. Germline CDR1 reads MNHNY; CDR2 reads SVGAGI (reference sequence). CDR3 region: CASSWGSAKNIQYF. CDR3 bases: TGTGCCAGCAGTTGGGGTTCGGCCAAAAACATTCAGTACTTC.

The rearrangement links TRBV29-1 to TRBJ1-2; 7 bases are shared with TRBD1. V shed 6 bases and J 4 bases; nucleotides not matched to a gene: 8. The germline V gene has CDR1 SQVTM and CDR2 ANQGSEA. The length of the CDR3 is 13 residues. Written as DNA, the CDR3 is TGCAGCGTCTCCGGGACAGAATCCTATGGCTACACCTTC. Protein product: CSVSGTESYGYTF.

V gene TRBV7-2 combines with J gene TRBJ2-7; 7 positions agree with TRBD2. J lost 0 bases, V lost 5 bases, and 7 bases had no gene match. Germline assignment: CDR1 SGHTA and CDR2 FQGNSA. The CDR3 is made up of 15 amino acids. CDR3 residues: CASSNPSGSSYEQYF. The CDR3 DNA is TGTGCCAGCAGCAACCCTAGCGGAAGCTCCTACGAGCAGTACTTC.

This chain links TRBV5-4 with TRBJ2-3, with 11 bases matching TRBD2. J lost 3 bases, V lost 3 bases, and 0 bases had no gene match. CDR3 length: 14 residues. Germline V gene sequence: CDR1 SGHNT, CDR2 YYREEE (reference sequence). The DNA of the CDR3 is TGTGCCAGCAGCTCTAGCGGGGGGACAGATACGCAGTATTTT. Its protein is CASSSSGGTDTQYF. The entire variable domain, with the rest obtained from reference TRBV5-4 and TRBJ2-3, is as follows: ETGVTQSPTHLIKTRGQQVTLRCSSQSGHNTVSWYQQALGQGPQFIFQYYREEENGRGNFPPRFSGLQFPNYSSELNVNALELDDSALYLCASSSSGGTDTQYFGPGTRLTVL.

The chain recombines TRBV2 with TRBJ2-3; D ambiguous. Germline loops: CDR1 SNHLY, CDR2 FYNNEI. Trimming cost V 1 base and J 5 bases, with 10 bases left between them. This CDR3 contains 14 residues. CDR3 amino acids: CASSEETQEDTQYF. CDR3 DNA sequence: TGTGCCAGCAGTGAAGAAACCCAGGAAGATACGCAGTATTTT. Combining the CDR3 with reference TRBV2 and TRBJ2-3 gives the whole variable domain EPEVTQTPSHQVTQMGQEVILRCVPISNHLYFYWYRQILGQKVEFLVSFYNNEISEKSEIFDDQFSVERPDGSNFTLKIRSTKLEDSAMYFCASSEETQEDTQYFGPGTRLTVL.

V is TRBV5-8 and J is TRBJ1-2, with D possibly TRBD1 on 6 matching bases. The CDR3 is 16 residues long. In germline, CDR1 is SGHTS, CDR2 YDEGEE. V was clipped by 4 bases and J by 4 bases, with 20 bases between them. The DNA of the CDR3 is TGTGCCAGCAGCCAAGATGTCGGCAGGGGACCCTATGGCTACACCTTC. Protein: CASSQDVGRGPYGYTF.